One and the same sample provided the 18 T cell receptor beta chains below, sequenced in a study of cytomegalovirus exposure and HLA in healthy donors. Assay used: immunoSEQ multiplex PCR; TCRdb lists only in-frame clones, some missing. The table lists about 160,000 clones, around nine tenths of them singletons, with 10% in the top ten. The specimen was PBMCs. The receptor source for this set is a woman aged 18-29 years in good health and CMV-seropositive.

CDR3 nucleotide sequence: TGTGCCAGCAGCACTAGGGACAGGGGAAACACCATATATTTT. It encodes CASSTRDRGNTIYF. V is TRBV5-4 and J is TRBJ1-3; TRBD1 aligns across 8 bases. There are 14 residues in the CDR3. The germline gives CDR1 SGHNT, CDR2 YYREEE (reference sequence). Germline trimming cut 4 bases from V and 4 bases from J; bases unmatched to any gene: 4.

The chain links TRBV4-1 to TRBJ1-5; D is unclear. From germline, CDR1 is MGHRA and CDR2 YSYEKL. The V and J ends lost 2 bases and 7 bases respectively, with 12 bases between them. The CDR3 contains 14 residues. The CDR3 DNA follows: TGCGCCAGCAGCCAATTCGGGTCTGACCAGCCCCAGCATTTT. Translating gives CASSQFGSDQPQHF.

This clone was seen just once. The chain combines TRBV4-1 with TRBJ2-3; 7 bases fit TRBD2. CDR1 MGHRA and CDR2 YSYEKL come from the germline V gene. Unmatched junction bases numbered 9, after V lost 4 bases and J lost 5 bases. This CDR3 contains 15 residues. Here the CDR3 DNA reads TGCGCCAGCAGCCTCGGGGAGGGACTATTAGATACGCAGTATTTT. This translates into CASSLGEGLLDTQYF.

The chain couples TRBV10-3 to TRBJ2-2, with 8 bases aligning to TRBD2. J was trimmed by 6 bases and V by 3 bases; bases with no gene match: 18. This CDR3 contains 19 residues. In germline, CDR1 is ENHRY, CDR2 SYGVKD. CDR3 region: CAISDRGTSGTGGAGELFF. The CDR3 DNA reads TGTGCCATCAGTGACAGGGGAACTAGCGGAACGGGAGGGGCCGGGGAGCTGTTTTTT.

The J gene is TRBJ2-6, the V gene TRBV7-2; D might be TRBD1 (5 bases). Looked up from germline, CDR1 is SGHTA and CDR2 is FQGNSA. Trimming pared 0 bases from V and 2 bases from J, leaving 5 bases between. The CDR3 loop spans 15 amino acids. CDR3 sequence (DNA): TGTGCCAGCAGCTTAGCAGGGGCTGGGGCCAACGTCCTGACTTTC. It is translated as CASSLAGAGANVLTF.

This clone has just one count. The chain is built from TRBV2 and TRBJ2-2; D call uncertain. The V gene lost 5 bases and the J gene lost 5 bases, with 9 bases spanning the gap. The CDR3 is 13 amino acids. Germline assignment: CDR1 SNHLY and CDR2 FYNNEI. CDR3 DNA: TGTGCCAGCAGTCCGGTTCCAACCGGGGAGCTGTTTTTT. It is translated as CASSPVPTGELFF.

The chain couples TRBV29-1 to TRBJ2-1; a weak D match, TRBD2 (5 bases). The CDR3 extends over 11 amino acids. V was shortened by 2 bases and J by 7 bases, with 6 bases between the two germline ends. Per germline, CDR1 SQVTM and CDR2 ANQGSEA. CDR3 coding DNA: TGCAGCGTTGAATCGGGAAATGAGCAGTTCTTC. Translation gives CSVESGNEQFF.

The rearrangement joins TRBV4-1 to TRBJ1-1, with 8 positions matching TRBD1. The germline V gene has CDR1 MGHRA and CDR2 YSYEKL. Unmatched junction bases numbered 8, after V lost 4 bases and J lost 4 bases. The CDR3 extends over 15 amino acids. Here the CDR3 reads CASSLLQGDSTEAFF. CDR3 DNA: TGCGCCAGCAGCCTCTTACAGGGGGATAGCACTGAAGCTTTCTTT.

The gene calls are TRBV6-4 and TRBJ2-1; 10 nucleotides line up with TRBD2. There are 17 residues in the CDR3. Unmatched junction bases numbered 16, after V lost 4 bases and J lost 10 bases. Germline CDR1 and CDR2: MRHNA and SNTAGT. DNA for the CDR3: TGTGCCAGCAGTGCTCAAGGACTAGCGGTCCAAAGAGGGGAGCAGTTCTTC. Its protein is CASSAQGLAVQRGEQFF.

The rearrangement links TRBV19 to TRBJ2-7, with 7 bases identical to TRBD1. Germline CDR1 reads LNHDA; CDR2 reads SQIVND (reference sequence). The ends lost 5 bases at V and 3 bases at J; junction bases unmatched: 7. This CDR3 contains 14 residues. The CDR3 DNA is TGTGCCAGTAGTTTGTCGGGACAGAACTACGAGCAGTACTTC. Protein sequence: CASSLSGQNYEQYF.

CDR3 loop: CASSLAPDRGYEQYF. The DNA of the CDR3 is TGCGCCAGCAGCTTGGCGCCGGACAGGGGATACGAGCAGTACTTC. The chain recombines TRBV5-1 with TRBJ2-7, with 9 bases fitting TRBD1. CDR1 SGHRS and CDR2 YFSETQ come from the germline V gene. After removal of 0 bases from V and 4 bases from J, the junction contained 5 bases not matched to a gene. The CDR3 totals 15 residues.

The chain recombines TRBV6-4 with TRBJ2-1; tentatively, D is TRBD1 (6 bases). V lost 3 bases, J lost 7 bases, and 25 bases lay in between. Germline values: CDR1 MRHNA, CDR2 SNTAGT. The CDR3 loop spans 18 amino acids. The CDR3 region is CASSESARGTYGPNEQFF. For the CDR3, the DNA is TGTGCCAGCAGTGAGTCGGCCAGGGGCACATACGGGCCGAATGAGCAGTTCTTC.

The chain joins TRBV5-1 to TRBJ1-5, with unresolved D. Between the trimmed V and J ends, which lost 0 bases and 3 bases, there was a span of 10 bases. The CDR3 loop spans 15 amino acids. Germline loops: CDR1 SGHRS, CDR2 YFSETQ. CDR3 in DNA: TGCGCCAGCAGCTTGGCTGCGGGGAACAATCAGCCCCAGCATTTT. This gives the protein CASSLAAGNNQPQHF.

The CDR3 nucleotides read TGTGCCAGCAGGCGACAGGGTGAAGAGACCCAGTACTTC. Translated: CASRRQGEETQYF. The genes are TRBV4-2 and TRBJ2-5; 7 bases match TRBD1. From germline, CDR1 is LGHNA and CDR2 YNFKEQ. The CDR3 runs to 13 residues. V lost 6 bases, J lost 3 bases, and 4 bases stayed unmatched.

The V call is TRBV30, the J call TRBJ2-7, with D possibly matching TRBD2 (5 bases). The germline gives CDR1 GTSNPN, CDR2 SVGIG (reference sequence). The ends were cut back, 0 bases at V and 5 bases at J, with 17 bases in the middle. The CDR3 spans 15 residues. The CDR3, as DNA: TGTGCCTGGAGTGTATGGTCGGGAAGGATCGACGAGCAGTACTTC. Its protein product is CAWSVWSGRIDEQYF.

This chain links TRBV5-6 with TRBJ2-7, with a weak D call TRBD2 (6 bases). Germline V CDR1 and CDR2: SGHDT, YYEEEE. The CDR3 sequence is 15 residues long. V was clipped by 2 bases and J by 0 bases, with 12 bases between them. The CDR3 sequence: CASSFLAVSSYEQYF. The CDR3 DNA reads TGTGCCAGCAGCTTCTTAGCGGTGAGCTCCTACGAGCAGTACTTC.

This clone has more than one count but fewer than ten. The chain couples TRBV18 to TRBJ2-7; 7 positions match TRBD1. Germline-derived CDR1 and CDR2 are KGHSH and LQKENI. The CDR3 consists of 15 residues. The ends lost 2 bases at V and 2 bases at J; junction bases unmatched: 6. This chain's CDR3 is CASSPLTGHTYEQYF. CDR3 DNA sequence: TGTGCCAGCTCACCATTGACAGGGCACACCTACGAGCAGTACTTC.

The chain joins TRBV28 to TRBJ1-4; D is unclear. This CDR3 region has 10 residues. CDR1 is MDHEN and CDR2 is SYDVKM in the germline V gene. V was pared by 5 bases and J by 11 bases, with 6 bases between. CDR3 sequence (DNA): TGTGCCAGCAGTGGGCAGAAACTGTTTTTT. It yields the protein CASSGQKLFF.